These T cell receptor beta chains were read from a single sample in a study of control samples from healthy donors and cancer patients. Data came from immunoSEQ multiplex PCR; TCRdb stores just in-frame clones and leaves some out. The table shows around 70,000 clones, with over 75% occurring only once. The sample taken for sequencing was PBMCs. The receptors here all came from a woman between 45 and 65 years old with head and neck cancer. Both conserved end residues are part of each CDR3. The D gene is left open where the match is weak. Size values are once, few and many counts, or a class for expanded clones, and some rows have none.

clone_size	j_call	v_call	d_call	cdr3_length	cdr3_nt	cdr3_aa
NA	TRBJ1-4	TRBV30	NA	13	TGTGCCTTTCGGGGGAGGAGGGGTGAAAAACTGTTTTTT	CAFRGRRGEKLFF
NA	TRBJ1-5	TRBV10-3	NA	14	TGTGCCATCAGTGAGCCTCAGGGGAATCAGCCCCAGCATTTT	CAISEPQGNQPQHF
NA	TRBJ1-2	TRBV28	NA	13	TGTGCCAGCTTAGAAGGGGGGGCCTATGGCTACACCTTC	CASLEGGAYGYTF
NA	TRBJ1-1	TRBV5-1	NA	15	TGCGCCAGCAGCCCAGACAGCCCCTCGAACACTGAAGCTTTCTTT	CASSPDSPSNTEAFF
NA	TRBJ1-1	TRBV7-7	NA	16	TGTGCCAGCAGCTTAGAGTTTCGGAGAATGAACACTGAAGCTTTCTTT	CASSLEFRRMNTEAFF
NA	TRBJ1-5	TRBV19	NA	13	TGTGCCAGTACCTGGGACCGCAATCAGCCCCAGCATTTT	CASTWDRNQPQHF
NA	TRBJ1-1	TRBV5-1	NA	13	TGCGCCAGCAGCTTGAGGACGAACACTGAAGCTTTCTTT	CASSLRTNTEAFF
NA	TRBJ1-1	TRBV24-1	NA	8	TGTGCCACCCATCGAGCTTTCTTT	CATHRAFF
NA	TRBJ2-7	TRBV5-8	NA	17	TGTGCCAGCAGCTTGAGGGCCTCCGGTAGACAATCCTACGAGCAGTACTTC	CASSLRASGRQSYEQYF
NA	TRBJ2-7	TRBV5-5	TRBD2	14	TGTGCCAGCAGCGGCGGGGGAGATCCCTACGAGCAGTACTTC	CASSGGGDPYEQYF
NA	TRBJ2-1	TRBV28	TRBD2	17	TGTGCCAGCAGTTTAAGGCTAGCGGGGGCCCCCGGCGATGAGCAGTTCTTC	CASSLRLAGAPGDEQFF
NA	TRBJ1-1	TRBV4-2	NA	18	TGTGCCAGCAGCCAAGGTATCAACCCTACAGGGTTGCTTGCTGAAGCTTTCTTT	CASSQGINPTGLLAEAFF
NA	TRBJ1-3	TRBV30	NA	15	TGTGCCTGGAGTTCATGGGGGGGCTCTGGAAACACCATATATTTT	CAWSSWGGSGNTIYF
few	TRBJ2-3	TRBV6-5	TRBD2	14	TGTGCCAGCAGTTCAGCGGGGGGGCCGGGTACGCAGTATTTT	CASSSAGGPGTQYF
NA	TRBJ2-1	TRBV5-1	NA	14	TGCGCCAGCAGCCCAGGGGGCGCGGGGGATGAGCAGTTCTTC	CASSPGGAGDEQFF
NA	TRBJ1-6	TRBV27	TRBD1	16	TGTGCCAGCAGTTTGACAGGGGGGGGAAGGTACTCACCCCTCCACTTT	CASSLTGGGRYSPLHF
NA	TRBJ2-1	TRBV7-4	NA	13	TGTGCCAGCAGCTTAGGCAGGGAGGTTGAGCAGTTCTTC	CASSLGREVEQFF
NA	TRBJ2-1	TRBV6-5	TRBD2	14	TGTGCCAGCAGAGGGGACTACCGATACAATGAGCAGTTCTTC	CASRGDYRYNEQFF
once	TRBJ1-3	TRBV19	NA	13	TGTGCCAGTACTCCGGACAGTCGAAACACCATATATTTT	CASTPDSRNTIYF
NA	TRBJ2-1	TRBV28	NA	13	TGTGCCAGCCTACAGGGTCACTACAATGAGCAGTTCTTC	CASLQGHYNEQFF
few	TRBJ2-1	TRBV12-5	NA	14	TGTGCTAGTGGTTTGGTGGGGGGGCTTGGAGAGCAGTTCTTC	CASGLVGGLGEQFF
NA	TRBJ1-2	TRBV18	NA	15	TGTGCCAGCTCACCCGATACTGGGCTTAACTATGGCTACACCTTC	CASSPDTGLNYGYTF
NA	TRBJ1-2	TRBV5-4	NA	14	TGTGCCAGCAGCTTGGACCGTGGTGGATATGGCTACACCTTC	CASSLDRGGYGYTF
NA	TRBJ2-7	TRBV6-5	NA	15	TGTGCCAGCAGTCGTATCGACTTTTTATCCTACGAGCAGTACTTC	CASSRIDFLSYEQYF
NA	TRBJ2-1	TRBV7-7	NA	15	TGTGCCAGCAGCTCACAGGGTAGCTCCTACAATGAGCAGTTCTTC	CASSSQGSSYNEQFF
NA	TRBJ1-6	TRBV30	TRBD1	15	TGTGCCTGGAGTGTAGGGGCGCCAGGGGGCGAACCCCTCCACTTT	CAWSVGAPGGEPLHF
NA	TRBJ1-2	TRBV24-1	NA	11	TGTGCCACCGAATCAAGGGGTGGCTACACCTTC	CATESRGGYTF
NA	TRBJ2-6	TRBV7-3	NA	17	TGTGCCAGCAGTCTAGGGATGGGGATGTCTGGGGCCAACGTCCTGACTTTC	CASSLGMGMSGANVLTF
NA	TRBJ2-1	TRBV25-1	NA	16	TGTGCCAGCAGTTCCCGAGTCCGAGTACCCTACAATGAGCAGTTCTTC	CASSSRVRVPYNEQFF
NA	TRBJ1-1	TRBV15	NA	15	TGTGCCACCAGCAGAGATGTGGGAAAGGGGTCTGGGGCTTTCTTT	CATSRDVGKGSGAFF
NA	TRBJ2-5	TRBV6-5	NA	15	TGTGCCAGCAGAGGCTGGGGTGAATCCCAAGAGACCCAGTACTTC	CASRGWGESQETQYF
NA	TRBJ1-1	TRBV5-1	TRBD1	15	TGCGCCAGCAGCGCTGGACAGGGGTTGGGCACTGAAGCTTTCTTT	CASSAGQGLGTEAFF
NA	TRBJ2-1	TRBV7-6	NA	15	TGTGCCAGCAGCTCGACAGTTAGCTCCTACAATGAGCAGTTCTTC	CASSSTVSSYNEQFF
NA	TRBJ2-3	TRBV7-8	NA	13	TGTGCCAGCAGCTCGTATAGCACAGATACGCAGTATTTT	CASSSYSTDTQYF
NA	TRBJ2-3	TRBV30	TRBD2	15	TGTGCCTGGGGGCTGGGCGGGGGGCTCACAGATACGCAGTATTTT	CAWGLGGGLTDTQYF
NA	TRBJ2-2	TRBV7-8	NA	16	TGTGCCAGCAGCTTAGAAGTACAGCTGGTCACCGGGGAGCTGTTTTTT	CASSLEVQLVTGELFF
NA	TRBJ1-3	TRBV18	NA	16	TGTGCCAGCTCACTACAGCAGGGGAAGTCTGGAAACACCATATATTTT	CASSLQQGKSGNTIYF
NA	TRBJ1-3	TRBV6-5	NA	14	TGTGCCAGCAGTTACGGGAGTTCTGGAAACACCATATATTTT	CASSYGSSGNTIYF
NA	TRBJ1-5	TRBV23-1	NA	14	TGCGCCAGCAGTCTCGAAGGGGACAATCAGCCCCAGCATTTT	CASSLEGDNQPQHF
few	TRBJ1-3	TRBV18	NA	18	TGTGCCAGCTCACCGCCTCGGGCAGGGAAAGGGTCTGGAAACACCATATATTTT	CASSPPRAGKGSGNTIYF
NA	TRBJ2-1	TRBV5-6	TRBD1	15	TGTGCCAGCTCTCGGATGGACAGGACCTACAATGAGCAGTTCTTC	CASSRMDRTYNEQFF
NA	TRBJ1-2	TRBV4-2	TRBD1	13	TGTGCCAGCAGCCCTGACAGGGAGACTGGCTACACCTTC	CASSPDRETGYTF
few	TRBJ2-3	TRBV19	TRBD2	15	TGTGCCAGTACCCCTCCGGGGGGGGGAGGGGATACGCAGTATTTT	CASTPPGGGGDTQYF
NA	TRBJ2-5	TRBV3-1/TRBV3-2	NA	15	TGTGCCAGCAGCCAAGATGCGACAGGCTCAAGGGCCCAGTACTTC	CASSQDATGSRAQYF
NA	TRBJ1-2	TRBV15	NA	16	TGTGCCACCAGCAGGGCCTCTGTTGTGGGCAACGGTGGCTACACCTTC	CATSRASVVGNGGYTF
NA	TRBJ2-3	TRBV7-2	TRBD2	18	TGTGCCAGCAGCTTAGCGCGGGGACTAGCGGGGGACGCAGATACGCAGTATTTT	CASSLARGLAGDADTQYF
NA	TRBJ2-1	TRBV10-3	TRBD1	15	TGTGCCATCACCGTAGGGACAGAGTCTTACAATGAGCAGTTCTTC	CAITVGTESYNEQFF
NA	TRBJ2-7	TRBV14	NA	16	TGTGCCAGCAGCCAAGATCTAGCCAGGGACGGCTACGAGCAGTACTTC	CASSQDLARDGYEQYF
NA	TRBJ1-5	TRBV29-1	NA	13	TGCAGCGTCGGGGGGGAGGGCAATCAGCCCCAGCATTTT	CSVGGEGNQPQHF
NA	TRBJ1-1	TRBV5-1	NA	13	TGCGCCAGCAGCTTAATGGAAGGCCGCGAAGCTTTCTTT	CASSLMEGREAFF